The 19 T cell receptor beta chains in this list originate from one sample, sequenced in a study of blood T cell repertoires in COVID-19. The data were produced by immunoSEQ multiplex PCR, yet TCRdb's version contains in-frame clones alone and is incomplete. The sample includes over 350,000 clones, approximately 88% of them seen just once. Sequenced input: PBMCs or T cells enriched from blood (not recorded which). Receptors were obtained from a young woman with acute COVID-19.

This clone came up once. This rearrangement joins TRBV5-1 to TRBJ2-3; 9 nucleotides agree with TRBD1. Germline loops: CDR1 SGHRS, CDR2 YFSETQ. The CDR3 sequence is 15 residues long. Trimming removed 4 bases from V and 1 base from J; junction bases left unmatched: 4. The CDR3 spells CASSAQGARTDTQYF. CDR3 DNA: TGCGCCAGCAGCGCACAGGGGGCGCGCACAGATACGCAGTATTTT.

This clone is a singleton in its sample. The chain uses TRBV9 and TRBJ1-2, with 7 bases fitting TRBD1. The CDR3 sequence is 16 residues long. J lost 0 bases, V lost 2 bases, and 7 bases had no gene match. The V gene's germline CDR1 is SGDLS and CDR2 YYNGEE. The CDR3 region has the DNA TGTGCCAGCAGCGTCGGCAGGGGGTCGCCTAACTATGGCTACACCTTC. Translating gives CASSVGRGSPNYGYTF. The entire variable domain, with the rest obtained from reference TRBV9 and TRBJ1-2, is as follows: DSGVTQTPKHLITATGQRVTLRCSPRSGDLSVYWYQQSLDQGLQFLIQYYNGEERAKGNILERFSAQQFPDLHSELNLSSLELGDSALYFCASSVGRGSPNYGYTFGSGTRLTVV.

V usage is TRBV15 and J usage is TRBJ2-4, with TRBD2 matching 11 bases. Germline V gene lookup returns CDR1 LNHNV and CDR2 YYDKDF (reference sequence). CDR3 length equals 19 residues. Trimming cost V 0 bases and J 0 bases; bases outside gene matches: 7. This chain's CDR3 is CATSRDGASGGLAKNIQYF. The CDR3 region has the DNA TGTGCCACCAGCAGAGATGGGGCTAGCGGGGGGCTAGCCAAAAACATTCAGTACTTC.

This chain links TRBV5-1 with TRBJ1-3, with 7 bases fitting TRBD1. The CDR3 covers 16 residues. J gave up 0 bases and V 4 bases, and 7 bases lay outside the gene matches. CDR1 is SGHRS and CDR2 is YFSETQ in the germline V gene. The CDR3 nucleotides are TGCGCCAGCAGCGCCGGACAGGCGAGCTCTGGAAACACCATATATTTT. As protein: CASSAGQASSGNTIYF.

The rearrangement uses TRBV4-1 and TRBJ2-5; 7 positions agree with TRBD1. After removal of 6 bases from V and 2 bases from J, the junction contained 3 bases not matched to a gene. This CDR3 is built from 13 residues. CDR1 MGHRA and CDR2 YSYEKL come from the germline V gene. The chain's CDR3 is CASRATGQETQYF. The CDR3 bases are TGCGCCAGCAGGGCGACAGGGCAAGAGACCCAGTACTTC.

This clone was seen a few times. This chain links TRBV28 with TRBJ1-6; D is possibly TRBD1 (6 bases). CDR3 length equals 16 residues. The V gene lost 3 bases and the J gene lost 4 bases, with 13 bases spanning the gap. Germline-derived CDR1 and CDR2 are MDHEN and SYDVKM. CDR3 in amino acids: CASSLGITGYNSPLHF. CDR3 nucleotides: TGTGCCAGCAGTTTGGGAATTACAGGGTATAATTCACCCCTCCACTTT.

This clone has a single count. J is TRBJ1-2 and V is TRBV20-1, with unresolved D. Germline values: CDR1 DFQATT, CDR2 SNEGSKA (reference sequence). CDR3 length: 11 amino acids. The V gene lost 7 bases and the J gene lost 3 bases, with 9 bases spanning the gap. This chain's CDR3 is CSVEGHYGYTF. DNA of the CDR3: TGCAGTGTCGAGGGCCACTATGGCTACACCTTC.

The CDR3 DNA is TGTGCCAGCAGTTACGGAGGCACTGAAGCTTTCTTT. Amino acids: CASSYGGTEAFF. The rearrangement links TRBV6-5 to TRBJ1-1; D is ambiguous. Germline loops: CDR1 MNHEY, CDR2 SVGAGI. The CDR3 consists of 12 residues. V lost 2 bases to trimming and J lost 4 bases, with 5 bases between them.

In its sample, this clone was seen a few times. In nucleotides, the CDR3 is TGCGCCAGCAGCCATACCACAGGGCCCACCGGGGAGCTGTTTTTT. This gives the protein CASSHTTGPTGELFF. The genes are TRBV4-3 and TRBJ2-2; D may be TRBD1 (6 bases). CDR1 and CDR2 from the germline V gene are LGHNA and YSLEER. V was pared by 3 bases and J by 4 bases, with 12 bases between. This CDR3 region has 15 residues.

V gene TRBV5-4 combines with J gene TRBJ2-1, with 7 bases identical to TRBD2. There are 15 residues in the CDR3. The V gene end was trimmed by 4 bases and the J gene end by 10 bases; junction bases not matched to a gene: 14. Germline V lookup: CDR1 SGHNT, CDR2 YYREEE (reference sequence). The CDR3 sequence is CASSKTGTTFGEQFF. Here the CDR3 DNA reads TGTGCCAGCAGCAAGACCGGGACTACCTTCGGGGAGCAGTTCTTC.

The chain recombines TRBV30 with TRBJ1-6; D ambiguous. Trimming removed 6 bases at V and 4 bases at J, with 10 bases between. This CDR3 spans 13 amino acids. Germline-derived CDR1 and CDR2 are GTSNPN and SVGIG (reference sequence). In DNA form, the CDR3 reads TGTGCCTGCTCGGGTGAATATAATTCACCCCTCCACTTT. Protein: CACSGEYNSPLHF.

The CDR3 spells CASSHPGQLLTGEAFF. In DNA, the CDR3 is TGTGCCAGCAGTCACCCGGGACAACTTCTAACTGGTGAAGCTTTCTTT. The chain uses TRBV6-2 or TRBV6-3 and TRBJ1-1; a weak D match, TRBD1 (6 bases). V lost 5 bases, J lost 7 bases, and 23 bases lay in between. Per the germline V gene, CDR1 is MNHEY and CDR2 is SVGEGT. This CDR3 contains 16 residues.

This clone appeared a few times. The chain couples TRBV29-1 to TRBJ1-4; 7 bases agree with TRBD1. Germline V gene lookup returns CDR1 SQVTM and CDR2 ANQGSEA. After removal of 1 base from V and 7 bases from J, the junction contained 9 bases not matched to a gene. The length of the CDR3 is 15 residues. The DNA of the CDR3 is TGCAGCGTTGAAGGATCCGCATGGGACAGTGAAAAACTGTTTTTT. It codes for CSVEGSAWDSEKLFF.

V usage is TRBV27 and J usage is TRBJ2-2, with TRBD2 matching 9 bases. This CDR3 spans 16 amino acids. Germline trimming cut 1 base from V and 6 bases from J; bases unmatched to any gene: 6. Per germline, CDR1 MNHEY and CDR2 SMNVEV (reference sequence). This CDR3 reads CASSLWVSGGPGELFF. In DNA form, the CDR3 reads TGTGCCAGCAGTTTATGGGTTAGCGGGGGACCCGGGGAGCTGTTTTTT.

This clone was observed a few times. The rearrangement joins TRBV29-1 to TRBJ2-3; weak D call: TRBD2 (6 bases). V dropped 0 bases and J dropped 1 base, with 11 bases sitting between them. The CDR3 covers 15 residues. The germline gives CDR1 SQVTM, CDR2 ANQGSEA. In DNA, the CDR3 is TGCAGCGTTGAAGATCGAGGCGGGGGCACAGATACGCAGTATTTT. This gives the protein CSVEDRGGGTDTQYF.

CDR3 sequence: CASSPSEAGGKLFF. CDR3 in DNA: TGCGCCAGCAGCCCTTCCGAGGCCGGGGGAAAACTGTTTTTT. The chain is built from TRBV4-1 and TRBJ1-4; D possibly corresponds to TRBD1 (5 bases). Trimming took 4 bases from V and 10 from J, leaving 16 bases between them. The germline gives CDR1 MGHRA, CDR2 YSYEKL. This CDR3 is built from 14 residues.

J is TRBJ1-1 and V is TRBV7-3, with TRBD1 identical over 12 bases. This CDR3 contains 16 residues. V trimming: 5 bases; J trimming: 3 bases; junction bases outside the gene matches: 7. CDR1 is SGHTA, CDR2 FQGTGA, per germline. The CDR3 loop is CASSIGTGGAYTEAFF. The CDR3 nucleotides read TGTGCCAGCAGCATTGGGACAGGGGGCGCCTACACTGAAGCTTTCTTT. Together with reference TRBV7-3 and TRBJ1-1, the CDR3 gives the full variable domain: GAGVSQTPSNKVTEKGKYVELRCDPISGHTALYWYRQSLGQGPEFLIYFQGTGAADDSGLPNDRFFAVRPEGSVSTLKIQRTERGDSAVYLCASSIGTGGAYTEAFFGQGTRLTVV.

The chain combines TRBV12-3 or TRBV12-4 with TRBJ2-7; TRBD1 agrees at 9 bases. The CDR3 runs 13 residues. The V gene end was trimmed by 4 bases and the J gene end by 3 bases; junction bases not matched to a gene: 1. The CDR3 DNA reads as TGTGCCAGCAGTTGGGACAGGGTCTACGAGCAGTACTTC. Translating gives CASSWDRVYEQYF.

The CDR3 bases are TGTGCCAGCAGTTTGGCAGGGGTAGGCTACACCTTC. Translation gives CASSLAGVGYTF. This rearrangement joins TRBV12-3 or TRBV12-4 to TRBJ1-2; the D gene is possibly TRBD1 (6 bases). This CDR3 is built from 12 residues. Trimming stripped 3 bases from V and 8 bases from J, with 10 bases between.